This T cell receptor beta chain was observed in a study of CD8 T cells in ankylosing spondylitis. Whole-study findings and limits: Earlier work had already found some motif variants in reactive arthritis synovial fluid and blood. From matched ankylosing spondylitis synovial fluid, disease-linked clones were reportedly recovered at significantly enriched levels. Seemingly characteristic of ankylosing spondylitis blood was a TCR beta motif consisting of roughly 8 highly homologous variants.

Each TCR beta library was made by quantitative 5'-RACE that incorporated molecular barcodes. TCRdb re-called the 5' RACE reads with MiXCR, one entry per CDR3 protein. Of 700,000 to 850,000 distinct CDR3 sequences in the sample, approximately 12% are singletons; the top ten hold 0.45% to 0.6%. The sample holds many counts of this clonotype. What it binds is not known. The sequencing sample was made of blood, either unsorted or a sorted T cell fraction (not recorded which). The sequence came from a male donor with ankylosing spondylitis.

CDR3 coding DNA: TGCGCCAGCAGCCAAGTTTGGGGAGGGAGCACAGATACGCAGTATTTT. It is translated as CASSQVWGGSTDTQYF. The chain combines TRBV4-3 with TRBJ2-3; 7 bases align to TRBD2. The V gene end was trimmed by 1 base and the J gene end by 0 bases; junction bases not matched to a gene: 4. CDR1 is LGHNA and CDR2 is YSLEER in the germline V gene. The CDR3 length is 16 residues.